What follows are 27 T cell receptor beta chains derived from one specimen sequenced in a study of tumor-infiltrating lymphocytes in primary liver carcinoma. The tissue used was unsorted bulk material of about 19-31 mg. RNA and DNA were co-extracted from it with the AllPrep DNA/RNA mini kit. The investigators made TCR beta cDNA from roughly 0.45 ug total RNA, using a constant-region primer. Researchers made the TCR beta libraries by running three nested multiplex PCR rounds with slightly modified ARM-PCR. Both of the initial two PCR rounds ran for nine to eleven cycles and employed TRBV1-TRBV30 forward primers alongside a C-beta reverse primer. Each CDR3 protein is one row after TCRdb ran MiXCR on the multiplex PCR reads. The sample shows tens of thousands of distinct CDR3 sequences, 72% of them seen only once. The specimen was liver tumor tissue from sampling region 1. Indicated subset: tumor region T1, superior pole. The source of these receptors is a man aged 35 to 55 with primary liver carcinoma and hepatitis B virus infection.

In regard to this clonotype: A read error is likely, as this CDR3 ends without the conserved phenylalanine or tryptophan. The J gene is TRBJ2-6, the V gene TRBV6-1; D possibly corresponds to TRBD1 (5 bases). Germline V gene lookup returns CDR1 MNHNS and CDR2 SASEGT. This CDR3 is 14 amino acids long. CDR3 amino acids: CASIPPAGANVLTS. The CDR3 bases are TGTGCCAGCATCCCGCCTGCTGGGGCAAACGTCCTGACTTCC.

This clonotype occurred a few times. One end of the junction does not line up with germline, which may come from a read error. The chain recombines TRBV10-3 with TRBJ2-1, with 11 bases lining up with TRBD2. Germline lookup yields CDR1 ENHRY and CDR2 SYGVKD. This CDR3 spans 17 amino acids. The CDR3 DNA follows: TGTGCCATCAGTGATGTTCTAGCGGGAGGATACATGAATGAGCAGCTCTTC. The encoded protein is CAISDVLAGGYMNEQLF.

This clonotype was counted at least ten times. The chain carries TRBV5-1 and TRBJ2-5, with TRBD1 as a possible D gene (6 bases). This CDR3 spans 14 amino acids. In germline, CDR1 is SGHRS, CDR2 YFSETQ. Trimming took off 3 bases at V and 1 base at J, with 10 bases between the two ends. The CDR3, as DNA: TGCGCCAGCAGCTCGACAGGTACCCAAGAGACCCAGTACTTC. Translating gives CASSSTGTQETQYF.

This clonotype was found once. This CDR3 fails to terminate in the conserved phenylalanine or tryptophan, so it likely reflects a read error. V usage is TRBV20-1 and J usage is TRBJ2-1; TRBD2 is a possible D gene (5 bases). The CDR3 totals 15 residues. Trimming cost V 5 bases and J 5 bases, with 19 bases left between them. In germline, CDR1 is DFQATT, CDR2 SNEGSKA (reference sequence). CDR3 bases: TGCAGTGCTCCCCTGGGAGCGTGGGGAAACAATGAGCAGTTCTTA. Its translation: CSAPLGAWGNNEQFL.

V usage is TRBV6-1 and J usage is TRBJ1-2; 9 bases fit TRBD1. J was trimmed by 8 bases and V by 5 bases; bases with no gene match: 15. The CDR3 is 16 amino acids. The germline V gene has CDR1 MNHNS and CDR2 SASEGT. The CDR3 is CASSYSPATGGGGYTF. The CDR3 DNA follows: TGTGCCAGCAGTTATAGTCCCGCGACAGGGGGAGGAGGCTACACCTTC.

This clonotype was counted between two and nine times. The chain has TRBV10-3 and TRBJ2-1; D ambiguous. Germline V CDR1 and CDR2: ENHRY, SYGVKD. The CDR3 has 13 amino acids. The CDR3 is CASASGEENEQFF. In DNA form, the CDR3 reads TGTGCATCGGCCTCAGGTGAGGAGAATGAGCAGTTCTTC.

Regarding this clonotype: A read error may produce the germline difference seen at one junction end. The CDR3 region has the DNA TGCGCCAGCAACCAAGAAGACAATGAGCAGTTCTTC. It yields the protein CASNQEDNEQFF. The chain has TRBV4-1 and TRBJ2-1, with D uncertain. The germline gives CDR1 MGHRA, CDR2 YSYEKL. CDR3 length: 12 amino acids.

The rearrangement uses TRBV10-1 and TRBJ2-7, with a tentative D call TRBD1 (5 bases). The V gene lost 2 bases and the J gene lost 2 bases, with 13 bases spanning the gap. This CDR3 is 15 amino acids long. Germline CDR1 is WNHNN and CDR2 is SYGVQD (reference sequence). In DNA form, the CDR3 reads TGCGCCAGCAGTGAGACACAGGACGCCGCCTACGAGCAGTACTTC. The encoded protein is CASSETQDAAYEQYF.

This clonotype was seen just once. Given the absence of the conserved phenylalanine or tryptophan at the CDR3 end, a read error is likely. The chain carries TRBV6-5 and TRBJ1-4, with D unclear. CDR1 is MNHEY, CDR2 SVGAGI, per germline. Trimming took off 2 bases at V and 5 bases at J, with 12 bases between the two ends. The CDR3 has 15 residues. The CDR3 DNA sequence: TGTGCCAGCAGTTACCTGGAACACACGAATGAAAAACTGTTTCTT. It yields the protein CASSYLEHTNEKLFL.

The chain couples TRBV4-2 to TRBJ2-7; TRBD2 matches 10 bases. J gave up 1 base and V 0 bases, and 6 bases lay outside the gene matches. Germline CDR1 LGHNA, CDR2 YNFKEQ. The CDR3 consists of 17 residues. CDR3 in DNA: TGTGCCAGCAGCCAAGATAGTAGTAGCGGGAGGTCCTACGAGCAGTACTTC. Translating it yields CASSQDSSSGRSYEQYF.

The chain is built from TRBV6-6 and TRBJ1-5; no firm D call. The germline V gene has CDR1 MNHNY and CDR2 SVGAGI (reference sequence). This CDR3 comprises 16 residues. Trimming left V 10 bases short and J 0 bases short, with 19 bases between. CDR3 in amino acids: CANTYRIEYSNQPQHF. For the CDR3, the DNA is TGTGCCAACACTTACCGAATAGAGTATAGCAATCAGCCCCAGCATTTT.

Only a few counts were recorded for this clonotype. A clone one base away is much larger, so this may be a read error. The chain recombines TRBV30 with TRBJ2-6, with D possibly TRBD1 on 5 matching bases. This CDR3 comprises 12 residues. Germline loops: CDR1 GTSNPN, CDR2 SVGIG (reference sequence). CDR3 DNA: TGTGCCTGGAGTGCTGGGGCCAGCGTCCTGACTTTC. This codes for CAWSAGASVLTF.

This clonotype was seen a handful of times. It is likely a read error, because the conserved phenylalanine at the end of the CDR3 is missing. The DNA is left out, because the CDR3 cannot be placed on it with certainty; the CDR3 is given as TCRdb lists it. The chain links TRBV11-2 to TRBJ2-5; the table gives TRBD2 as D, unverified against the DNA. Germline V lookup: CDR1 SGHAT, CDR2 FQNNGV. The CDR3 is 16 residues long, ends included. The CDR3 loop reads CASSLGSSGPGETQYL.

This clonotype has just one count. CDR3 loop: CGVGRSSTSYEQYF. The CDR3 region has the DNA TGCGGAGTTGGAAGGTCATCCACCTCCTACGAGCAGTACTTC. This chain connects TRBV29-1 to TRBJ2-7; no clear D gene. CDR1 and CDR2 from the germline V gene are SQVTM and ANQGSEA. The CDR3 covers 14 residues.

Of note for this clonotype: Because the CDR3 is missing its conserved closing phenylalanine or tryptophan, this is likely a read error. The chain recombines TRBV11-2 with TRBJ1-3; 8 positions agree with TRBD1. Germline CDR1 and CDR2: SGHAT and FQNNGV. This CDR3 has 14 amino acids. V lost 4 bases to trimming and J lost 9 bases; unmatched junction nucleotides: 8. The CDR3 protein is CASSYMGQGATIYS. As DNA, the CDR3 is TGTGCCAGCAGCTACATGGGGCAGGGGGCCACCATATATTCT.

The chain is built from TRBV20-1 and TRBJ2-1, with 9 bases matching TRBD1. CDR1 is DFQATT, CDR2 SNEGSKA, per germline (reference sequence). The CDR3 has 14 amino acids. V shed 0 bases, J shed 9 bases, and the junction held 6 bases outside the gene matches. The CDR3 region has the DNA TGCAGTGCTAGAGACACAGGGGGCGGGAGTGAGCAGTTCTTC. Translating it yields CSARDTGGGSEQFF.

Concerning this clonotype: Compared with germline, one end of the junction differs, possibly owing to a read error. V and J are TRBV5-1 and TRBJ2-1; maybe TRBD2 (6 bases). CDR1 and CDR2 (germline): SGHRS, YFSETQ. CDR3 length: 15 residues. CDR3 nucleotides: TGCGCCTGCAGCGCTGGAGGGCTAGCCTACAATGAGCAGTTCTTT. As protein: CACSAGGLAYNEQFF. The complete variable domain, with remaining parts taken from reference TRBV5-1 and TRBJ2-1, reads KAGVTQTPRYLIKTRGQQVTLSCSPISGHRSVSWYQQTPGQGLQFLFEYFSETQRNKGNFPGRFSGRQFSNSRSEMNVSTLELGDSALYLCACSAGGLAYNEQFFGPGTRLTVL.

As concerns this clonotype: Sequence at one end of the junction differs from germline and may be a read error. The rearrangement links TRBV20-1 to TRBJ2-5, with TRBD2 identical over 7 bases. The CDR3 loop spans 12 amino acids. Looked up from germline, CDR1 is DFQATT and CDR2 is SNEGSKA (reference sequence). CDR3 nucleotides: TGCAGTTCCTCAAGGGCGGGAGAGACTCAGTACTTC. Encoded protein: CSSSRAGETQYF.

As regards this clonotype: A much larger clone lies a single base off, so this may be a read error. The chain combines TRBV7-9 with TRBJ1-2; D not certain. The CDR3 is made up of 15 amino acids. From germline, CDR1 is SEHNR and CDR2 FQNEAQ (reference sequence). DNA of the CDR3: TGTGACAGCAGCTTAGGGTTCCAGGAAAACTATGGCTACACCTTC. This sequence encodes CDSSLGFQENYGYTF.

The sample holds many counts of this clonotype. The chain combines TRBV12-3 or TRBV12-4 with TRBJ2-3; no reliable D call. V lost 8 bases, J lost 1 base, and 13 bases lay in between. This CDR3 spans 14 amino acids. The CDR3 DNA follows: TGTGCCAGCGGAGCCCTACACCGCACAGATACGCAGTATTTT. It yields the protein CASGALHRTDTQYF.

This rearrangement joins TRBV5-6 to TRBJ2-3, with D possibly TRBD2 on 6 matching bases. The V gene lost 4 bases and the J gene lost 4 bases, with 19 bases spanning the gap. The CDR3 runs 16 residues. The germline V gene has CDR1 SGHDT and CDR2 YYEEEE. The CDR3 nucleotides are TGTGCCAGCAGCATCGAGACTAGTGGGAGTGCAGATACGCAGTATTTT. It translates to CASSIETSGSADTQYF.

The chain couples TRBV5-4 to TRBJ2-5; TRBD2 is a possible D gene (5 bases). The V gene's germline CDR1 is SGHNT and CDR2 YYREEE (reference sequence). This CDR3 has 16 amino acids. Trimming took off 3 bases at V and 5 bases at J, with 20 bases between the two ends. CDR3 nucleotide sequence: TGTGCCAGCAGCTCGGGATACAAGGAGGACTCTGAGACCCAGTACTTC. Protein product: CASSSGYKEDSETQYF.

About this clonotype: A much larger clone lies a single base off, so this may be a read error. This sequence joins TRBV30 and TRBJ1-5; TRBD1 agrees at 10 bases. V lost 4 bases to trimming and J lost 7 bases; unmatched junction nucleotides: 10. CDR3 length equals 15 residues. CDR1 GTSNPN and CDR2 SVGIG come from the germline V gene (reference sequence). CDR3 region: CAWTIGTGAGQPQHF. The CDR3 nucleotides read TGTGCCTGGACTATCGGGACAGGGGCGGGCCAGCCCCAGCATTTT.

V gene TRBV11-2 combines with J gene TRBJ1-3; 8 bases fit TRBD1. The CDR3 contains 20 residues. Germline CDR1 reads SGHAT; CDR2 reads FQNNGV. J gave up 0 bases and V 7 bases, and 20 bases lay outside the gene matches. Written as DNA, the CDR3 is TGTGCCAGCAACTCCTCCGTCCGGGGACAGGTTGTCGGCTCTGGAAACACCATATATTTT. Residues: CASNSSVRGQVVGSGNTIYF.

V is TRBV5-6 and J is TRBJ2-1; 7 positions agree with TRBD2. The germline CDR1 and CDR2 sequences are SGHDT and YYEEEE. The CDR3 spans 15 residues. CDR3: CASASRAGEYNEQFF. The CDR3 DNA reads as TGTGCGAGCGCCTCGAGGGCGGGGGAGTACAATGAGCAGTTCTTC.

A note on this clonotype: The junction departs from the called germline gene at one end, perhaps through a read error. CDR3 region: CASSHRSNTGGLSF. CDR3 DNA sequence: TGTGCCAGCAGCCACAGGAGTAACACCGGGGGGCTGTCTTTT. J is TRBJ2-2 and V is TRBV11-1, with TRBD2 as a possible D gene (7 bases). Germline V gene data show CDR1 as SGHAT and CDR2 as FQDESV (reference sequence). CDR3 size: 14 residues.

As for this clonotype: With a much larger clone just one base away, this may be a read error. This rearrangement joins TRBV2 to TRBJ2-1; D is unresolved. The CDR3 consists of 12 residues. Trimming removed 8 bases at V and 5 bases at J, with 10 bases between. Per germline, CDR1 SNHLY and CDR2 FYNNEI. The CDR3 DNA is TGTGCCAGCCAAGAGTCCGACAATGAGCAGTTCTTC. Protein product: CASQESDNEQFF.